The 23 T cell receptor beta chains in this list originate from one sample, sequenced in a study of control samples from healthy donors and cancer patients. Measured with immunoSEQ multiplex PCR; TCRdb has only the in-frame clones, and not every one. The table lists some 130,000 clones, about 91% of them singletons. The sample comprised blood. Receptors originate from a man aged 35 to 55 in good health.

The chain links TRBV5-6 to TRBJ1-4; 9 bases are shared with TRBD1. Trimming cost V 2 bases and J 10 bases; bases outside gene matches: 9. Germline V CDR1 and CDR2: SGHDT, YYEEEE. CDR3 size: 15 residues. The CDR3 spells CASSFRDRAFGKLFF. CDR3 sequence (DNA): TGTGCCAGCAGCTTCCGGGACAGGGCATTTGGAAAACTGTTTTTT.

V is TRBV24-1 and J is TRBJ1-2, with a possible D match to TRBD1 (5 bases). V lost 5 bases and J 8 bases, leaving 26 bases between the germline ends. The CDR3 is 17 residues long. In germline, CDR1 is KGHDR, CDR2 SFDVKD. CDR3 sequence: CATSAHTTQGRLGGYTF. The CDR3 region has the DNA TGTGCCACCAGTGCCCACACGACTCAGGGCCGGCTAGGGGGCTACACCTTC.

This rearrangement joins TRBV11-3 to TRBJ1-1, with D unclear. Germline CDR1 and CDR2: SGHNT and YENEEA. V dropped 1 base and J dropped 6 bases, with 9 bases sitting between them. The CDR3 length is 13 residues. This CDR3 is CASSLVVVAEAFF. The CDR3 nucleotides read TGTGCCAGCAGCTTAGTTGTGGTTGCTGAAGCTTTCTTT.

For the CDR3, the DNA is TGTGCCTGGCCCACCTCGCTGGGACAAGTCAATCAGCCCCAGCATTTT. Translation gives CAWPTSLGQVNQPQHF. V usage is TRBV30 and J usage is TRBJ1-5, with D perhaps matching TRBD1 (6 bases). CDR1 is GTSNPN, CDR2 SVGIG, per germline (reference sequence). The CDR3 spans 16 residues. Trimming pared 5 bases from V and 3 bases from J, leaving 20 bases between.

The V and J genes are TRBV5-1 and TRBJ1-6; D ambiguous. In germline, CDR1 is SGHRS, CDR2 YFSETQ. CDR3 length equals 14 residues. V was trimmed by 0 bases and J by 7 bases, leaving 8 bases between them. The CDR3 here is CASSLDYENSPLHF. In DNA form, the CDR3 reads TGCGCCAGCAGCTTGGATTACGAGAATTCACCCCTCCACTTT.

The chain carries TRBV7-2 and TRBJ2-1; no reliable D call. The CDR3 loop spans 15 amino acids. The germline V gene has CDR1 SGHTA and CDR2 FQGNSA. Trimming removed 4 bases from V and 1 base from J, with 11 bases in between. CDR3 DNA sequence: TGTGCCAGCAGCTCGGGCCGACGGTCCTACAATGAGCAGTTCTTC. It translates to CASSSGRRSYNEQFF.

The J gene is TRBJ1-5, the V gene TRBV27; the D gene is possibly TRBD1 (6 bases). The CDR3 runs to 15 residues. V gave up 3 bases and J gave up 4 bases, with 13 bases separating them. The V gene's germline CDR1 is MNHEY and CDR2 SMNVEV (reference sequence). For the CDR3, the DNA is TGTGCCAGCAGTTTGGGGGCGCGTGGTAATCAGCCCCAGCATTTT. Protein product: CASSLGARGNQPQHF.

The V call is TRBV11-3, the J call TRBJ1-2, with a possible D match to TRBD1 (5 bases). The CDR3 runs to 15 residues. The V end was cut by 0 bases, the J end by 4 bases, with 12 bases between. The germline CDR1 and CDR2 sequences are SGHNT and YENEEA. The DNA for the CDR3 is TGTGCCAGCAGCTTAGAGGGACCGACACCCTATGGCTACACCTTC. Amino acid sequence: CASSLEGPTPYGYTF.

The J gene is TRBJ1-5, the V gene TRBV6-4, with D tentatively TRBD1 (6 bases). CDR1 and CDR2 from the germline V gene are MRHNA and SNTAGT. CDR3 length: 14 amino acids. V was trimmed by 5 bases and J by 6 bases, leaving 14 bases between them. The CDR3 loop is CASSPDSSGQPQHF. In DNA form, the CDR3 reads TGTGCCAGCAGTCCGGACAGTTCTGGTCAGCCCCAGCATTTT.

This clone has a single count. This rearrangement joins TRBV12-3 or TRBV12-4 to TRBJ2-7; D ambiguous. With 5 bases removed from V and 7 bases from J, the gap between germline ends came to 12 bases. This CDR3 contains 12 residues. The CDR3 DNA reads as TGTGCCAGCAGTCTCCGGGCCCCGGAGCAGTACTTC. Protein sequence: CASSLRAPEQYF.

This clone was found a few times. The J gene is TRBJ2-7, the V gene TRBV11-2, with a possible D match to TRBD2 (5 bases). Germline assignment: CDR1 SGHAT and CDR2 FQNNGV. The ends were cut back, 5 bases at V and 7 bases at J, with 12 bases in the middle. The CDR3 covers 12 residues. As DNA, the CDR3 is TGTGCCAGCAGCCAATTCGGGGAAGAGCAGTACTTC. Translating gives CASSQFGEEQYF. Using reference TRBV11-2 and TRBJ2-7 for the parts outside the CDR3, the full variable domain is EAGVAQSPRYKIIEKRQSVAFWCNPISGHATLYWYQQILGQGPKLLIQFQNNGVVDDSQLPKDRFSAERLKGVDSTLKIQPAKLEDSAVYLCASSQFGEEQYFGPGTRLTVT.

The V and J genes are TRBV12-2 and TRBJ1-2; the DNA was not used to check the table's D call, TRBD1. TRBV12-2 is noted as a pseudogene. The CDR3 consists of 15 residues. The CDR3, as DNA: TGTGCAAGTCGCTTGCTAGGGGCCGATAACTATGGCTACACCTTC. This encodes CASRLLGADNYGYTF.

This chain joins TRBV18 and TRBJ2-2; D could derive from TRBD1 or TRBD2 (5 bases each). V was clipped by 0 bases and J by 7 bases, with 12 bases between them. The germline V gene encodes CDR1 KGHSH and CDR2 LQKENI. This CDR3 is built from 15 residues. CDR3 in amino acids: CASSPPLGEGGELFF. DNA of the CDR3: TGTGCCAGCTCACCACCGCTGGGGGAAGGCGGGGAGCTGTTTTTT.

This rearrangement joins TRBV10-2 to TRBJ1-4; D uncertain. Per the germline V gene, CDR1 is WSHSY and CDR2 is SAAADI. Trimming shortened V by 3 bases and J by 7 bases, and 12 bases separated the two germline ends. CDR3 length: 14 amino acids. CDR3: CASSDSWASEKLFF. The CDR3 nucleotides are TGCGCCAGCAGTGACTCATGGGCTAGTGAAAAACTGTTTTTT.

V and J are TRBV7-6 and TRBJ2-3; 8 nucleotides line up with TRBD2. The CDR3 length is 15 residues. In germline, CDR1 is SGHVS, CDR2 FNYEAQ. With 5 bases clipped from V and 5 bases from J, the junction kept 9 bases outside the gene matches. In DNA, the CDR3 is TGTGCCAGCAGCCGCCCGGCCGGGAGGGGAGATACGCAGTATTTT. This sequence encodes CASSRPAGRGDTQYF.

The table lists this clone with a count of one. DNA for the CDR3: TGTGCCACCAGTGATGGGGGGCGCTGGGAGACCCAGTACTTC. Its translation: CATSDGGRWETQYF. J is TRBJ2-5 and V is TRBV24-1, with D possibly called TRBD1 or TRBD2 (6 bases each). Germline V gene lookup returns CDR1 KGHDR and CDR2 SFDVKD. Trimming stripped 3 bases from V and 5 bases from J, with 12 bases between. This CDR3 has 14 residues.

The chain links TRBV6-5 to TRBJ2-7; 10 bases agree with TRBD2. The germline V gene has CDR1 MNHEY and CDR2 SVGAGI. J lost 4 bases, V lost 8 bases, and 11 bases had no gene match. This CDR3 region has 15 residues. In nucleotides, the CDR3 is TGTGCCAGCCAAAGCGGGAGGGGGCGCGGTTACGAGCAGTACTTC. Its translation is CASQSGRGRGYEQYF.

This clone was counted a single time. The J gene is TRBJ1-2, the V gene TRBV5-6, with a tentative D call TRBD1 (5 bases). Trimming shortened V by 0 bases and J by 7 bases, and 16 bases separated the two germline ends. The CDR3 runs 15 residues. Germline-derived CDR1 and CDR2 are SGHDT and YYEEEE. The CDR3 region is CASSLADGRVTGYTF. CDR3 DNA sequence: TGTGCCAGCAGCTTGGCGGATGGCAGGGTCACTGGCTACACCTTC.

The genes are TRBV6-6 and TRBJ1-2, with 9 bases lining up with TRBD1. This CDR3 has 15 residues. CDR1 MNHNY and CDR2 SVGAGI come from the germline V gene (reference sequence). Trimming at V came to 7 bases and at J to 4 bases, leaving 10 bases not matched to a gene. CDR3 in amino acids: CASTPDRGRGYGYTF. The DNA for the CDR3 is TGTGCCAGCACGCCGGACAGGGGAAGAGGCTATGGCTACACCTTC.

The rearrangement uses TRBV2 and TRBJ1-2; 7 positions match TRBD1. CDR1 is SNHLY and CDR2 is FYNNEI in the germline V gene. Losses at the gene ends were 5 bases for V and 0 bases for J; bases not matched to a gene: 3. The CDR3 contains 14 residues. The CDR3, as DNA: TGTGCCAGCAGTATGGGACAGTCTAACTATGGCTACACCTTC. Translating it yields CASSMGQSNYGYTF.

This sequence joins TRBV14 and TRBJ1-2, with TRBD1 as a possible D gene (5 bases). Germline-derived CDR1 and CDR2 are SGHDN and FVKESK. V lost 0 bases to trimming and J lost 3 bases, with 8 bases between them. This CDR3 is built from 14 residues. Here the CDR3 reads CASSQDGADYGYTF. CDR3 DNA: TGTGCCAGCAGCCAAGACGGGGCAGACTATGGCTACACCTTC.

This chain links TRBV18 with TRBJ2-7, with D tentatively TRBD1 (5 bases). V lost 3 bases to trimming and J lost 2 bases, with 8 bases between them. CDR1 and CDR2 (germline): KGHSH, LQKENI. This CDR3 has 13 amino acids. In DNA form, the CDR3 reads TGTGCCAGCTCACCGGACAAAGCCTACGAGCAGTACTTC. It translates to CASSPDKAYEQYF.

This clone was seen a handful of times. V and J are TRBV2 and TRBJ1-6, with a weak D call TRBD1 (6 bases). The CDR3 runs 16 residues. Trimming stripped 7 bases from V and 0 bases from J, with 13 bases between. Germline V lookup: CDR1 SNHLY, CDR2 FYNNEI. The CDR3 DNA is TGTGCCAGCAAAACCACAGGGAGCTCCTATAATTCACCCCTCCACTTT. It specifies CASKTTGSSYNSPLHF.